This T cell receptor (beta chain) was found in a study of blood T cells in healthy people across ages. This CDR3 spans 14 amino acids. V shed 4 bases and J shed 3 bases, with 13 bases lying between them. Germline assignment: CDR1 SGHAT and CDR2 FQNNGV. A J-beta primer mix and a sample-barcoded 5' primer were used in a second PCR of roughly 6 to 12 cycles. All cDNA molecules were each tagged by a template-switch adaptor with 12 random nucleotides. TCRdb recomputed calls from the 5' RACE reads with MiXCR, one row per CDR3 protein. The sample includes 660,000 or so distinct CDR3 sequences, approximately 50% of them seen just once.

Sequencing input: blood. The sequence derives from a man in his 60s in good health. The chain employs TRBV11-2 and TRBJ2-7; D is unresolved. CDR3 amino acids: CASSSFPADYEQYF. The CDR3 DNA reads TGTGCCAGCAGCTCGTTCCCCGCGGACTACGAGCAGTACTTC.